This entry lists 12 T cell receptor beta chains sequenced from one sample in a study of blood T cell repertoires in COVID-19. TCRdb's table, derived via immunoSEQ multiplex PCR, lists solely in-frame clones and lacks some. The repertoire consists of under 100,000 clones, with 70% to 85% occurring once and the leading ten covering approximately 2.8%. Sequencing was performed on peripheral blood. The receptors derive from an elderly woman with COVID-19, enrolled during active disease.

This clone was observed once. This chain uses TRBV19 with TRBJ2-2, with D possibly matching TRBD2 (5 bases). Trimming removed 6 bases at V and 4 bases at J, with 12 bases between. The CDR3 is 14 residues long. Germline-derived CDR1 and CDR2 are LNHDA and SQIVND (reference sequence). CDR3 DNA: TGTGCCAGTAGGGGAGAGACATCCACCGGGGAGCTGTTTTTT. Its translation: CASRGETSTGELFF.

The chain employs TRBV2 and TRBJ2-7; D unresolved. The ends were cut back, 4 bases at V and 2 bases at J, with 9 bases in the middle. There are 13 residues in the CDR3. Germline loops: CDR1 SNHLY, CDR2 FYNNEI. The CDR3 DNA follows: TGTGCCAGCAGTGGGCAAGGAGCCTACGAGCAGTACTTC. Amino acid sequence: CASSGQGAYEQYF. Looking up the rest from reference TRBV2 and TRBJ2-7 gives the full variable domain: EPEVTQTPSHQVTQMGQEVILRCVPISNHLYFYWYRQILGQKVEFLVSFYNNEISEKSEIFDDQFSVERPDGSNFTLKIRSTKLEDSAMYFCASSGQGAYEQYFGPGTRLTVT.

This chain uses TRBV5-1 with TRBJ2-1; TRBD2 aligns across 10 bases. Losses at the gene ends were 0 bases for V and 10 bases for J; bases not matched to a gene: 13. Germline assignment: CDR1 SGHRS and CDR2 YFSETQ. This CDR3 is 17 amino acids long. The CDR3 bases are TGCGCCAGCAGCTTGGCCTTCGGTAGCGGGAGGCCAAGGGAGCAGTTCTTC. Translating gives CASSLAFGSGRPREQFF.

The chain recombines TRBV25-1 with TRBJ1-5, with unresolved D. Germline values: CDR1 MGHDK, CDR2 SYGVNS. V lost 2 bases, J lost 8 bases, and 10 bases lay in between. The CDR3 has 13 amino acids. The CDR3 loop reads CASSEVNFEPQHF. The CDR3 DNA follows: TGTGCCAGCAGTGAAGTGAACTTTGAGCCCCAGCATTTT.

The chain uses TRBV29-1 and TRBJ2-5; 8 nucleotides match TRBD1. V shed 2 bases and J 4 bases; nucleotides not matched to a gene: 6. Looked up from germline, CDR1 is SQVTM and CDR2 is ANQGSEA. The CDR3 has 14 residues. The CDR3 is CSVERQGFRETQYF. The CDR3 DNA reads TGCAGCGTTGAAAGACAGGGGTTTAGAGAGACCCAGTACTTC.

The chain carries TRBV3-1 (or the pseudogene TRBV3-2) and TRBJ1-2; D unclear. The germline V gene encodes CDR1 LGHDT and CDR2 YNNKEL (reference sequence). The CDR3 sequence is 12 residues long. Trimming stripped 4 bases from V and 3 bases from J, with 6 bases between. CDR3 bases: TGTGCCAGCAGCCCCGCAGACTATGGCTACACCTTC. It translates to CASSPADYGYTF.

V and J are TRBV7-9 and TRBJ2-1, with 8 bases that match TRBD2. In germline, CDR1 is SEHNR, CDR2 FQNEAQ (reference sequence). The CDR3 covers 16 residues. After removal of 0 bases from V and 8 bases from J, the junction contained 9 bases not matched to a gene. The CDR3 nucleotides read TGTGCCAGCAGCTTAGCCCCGGGACGGACTAGCTATGAGCAGTTCTTC. Its translation is CASSLAPGRTSYEQFF.

This chain connects TRBV4-2 to TRBJ1-5; 12 bases agree with TRBD1. The CDR3 contains 18 residues. With 0 bases clipped from V and 7 bases from J, the junction kept 10 bases outside the gene matches. The germline V gene has CDR1 LGHNA and CDR2 YNFKEQ. The CDR3 protein is CASSQEGQGALVQQPQHF. CDR3 sequence (DNA): TGTGCCAGCAGCCAAGAGGGACAGGGGGCTCTAGTCCAACAGCCCCAGCATTTT.

The rearrangement uses TRBV28 and TRBJ1-1, with D maybe TRBD1 (6 bases). Germline V gene lookup returns CDR1 MDHEN and CDR2 SYDVKM. The CDR3 length is 17 residues. Between the trimmed V and J ends, which lost 5 bases and 0 bases, there was a span of 19 bases. CDR3 amino acids: CASSGVKRGPMNTEAFF. CDR3 coding DNA: TGTGCCAGCAGTGGGGTGAAGCGGGGGCCCATGAACACTGAAGCTTTCTTT.

The chain recombines TRBV18 with TRBJ1-5; D remains unclear. Per germline, CDR1 KGHSH and CDR2 LQKENI. This CDR3 spans 15 amino acids. V lost 2 bases and J lost 0, with 8 bases in between. The CDR3 bases are TGTGCCAGCTCACCATACGCGGATAGCAATCAGCCCCAGCATTTT. Amino acid sequence: CASSPYADSNQPQHF.

The chain carries TRBV7-9 and TRBJ2-5; D is unclear. Germline values: CDR1 SEHNR, CDR2 FQNEAQ (reference sequence). V lost 3 bases and J lost 5, with 13 bases in between. The CDR3 runs to 14 residues. For the CDR3, the DNA is TGTGCCAGCAGCTTCGTTTCCTCCGGGGAGACCCAGTACTTC. This translates into CASSFVSSGETQYF. The entire variable domain, with the rest obtained from reference TRBV7-9 and TRBJ2-5, is as follows: DTGVSQNPRHKITKRGQNVTFRCDPISEHNRLYWYRQTLGQGPEFLTYFQNEAQLEKSRLLSDRFSAERPKGSFSTLEIQRTEQGDSAMYLCASSFVSSGETQYFGPGTRLLVL.

Written as DNA, the CDR3 is TGTGCCAGCAGCCAAGAGGAGAGCGTGGGTCAAGAGACCCAGTACTTC. Translated: CASSQEESVGQETQYF. V and J are TRBV3-1 (or the pseudogene TRBV3-2) and TRBJ2-5; D is unclear. The germline V and J ends were trimmed by 0 bases and 2 bases, with 13 bases remaining between them. CDR1 and CDR2 from the germline V gene are LGHDT and YNNKEL (reference sequence). This CDR3 has 16 amino acids.